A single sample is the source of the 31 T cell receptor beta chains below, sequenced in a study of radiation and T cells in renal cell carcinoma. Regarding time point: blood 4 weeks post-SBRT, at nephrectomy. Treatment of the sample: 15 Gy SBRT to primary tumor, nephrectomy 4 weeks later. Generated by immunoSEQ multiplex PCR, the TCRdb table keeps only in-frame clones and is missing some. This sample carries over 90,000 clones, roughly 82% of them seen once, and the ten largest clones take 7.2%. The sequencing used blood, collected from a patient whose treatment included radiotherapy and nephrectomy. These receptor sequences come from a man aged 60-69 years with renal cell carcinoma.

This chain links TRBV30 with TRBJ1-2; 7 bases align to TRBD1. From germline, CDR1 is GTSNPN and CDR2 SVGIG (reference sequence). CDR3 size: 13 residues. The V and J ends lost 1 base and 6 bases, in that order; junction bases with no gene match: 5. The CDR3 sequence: CAWSGGGADGYTF. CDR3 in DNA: TGTGCCTGGAGTGGAGGGGGCGCGGATGGCTACACCTTC. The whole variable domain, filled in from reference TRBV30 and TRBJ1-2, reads SQTIHQWPATLVQPVGSPLSLECTVEGTSNPNLYWYRQAAGRGLQLLFYSVGIGQISSEVPQNLSASRPQDRQFILSSKKLLLSDSGFYLCAWSGGGADGYTFGSGTRLTVV.

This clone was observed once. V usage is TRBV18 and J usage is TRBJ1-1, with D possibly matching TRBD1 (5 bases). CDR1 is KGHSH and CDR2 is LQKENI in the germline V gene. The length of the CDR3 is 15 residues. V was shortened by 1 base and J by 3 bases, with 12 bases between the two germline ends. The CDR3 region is CASSPRAEGYTEAFF. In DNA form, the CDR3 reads TGTGCCAGCTCACCACGAGCAGAGGGGTACACTGAAGCTTTCTTT. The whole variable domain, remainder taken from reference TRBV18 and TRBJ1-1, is NAGVMQNPRHLVRRRGQEARLRCSPMKGHSHVYWYRQLPEEGLKFMVYLQKENIIDESGMPKERFSAEFPKEGPSILRIQQVVRGDSAAYFCASSPRAEGYTEAFFGQGTRLTVV.

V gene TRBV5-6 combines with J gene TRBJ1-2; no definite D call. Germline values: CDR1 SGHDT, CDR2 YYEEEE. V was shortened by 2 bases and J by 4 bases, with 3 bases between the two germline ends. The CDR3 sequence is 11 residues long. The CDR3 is CASSLGYGYTF. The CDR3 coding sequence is TGTGCCAGCAGCTTAGGCTATGGCTACACCTTC.

As DNA, the CDR3 is TGTGCCAGCAGTTACTCTGTCAGGGCGAACACCGGGGAGCTGTTTTTT. This gives the protein CASSYSVRANTGELFF. The chain has TRBV6-6 and TRBJ2-2, with a possible D match to TRBD1 (5 bases). Germline-derived CDR1 and CDR2 are MNHNY and SVGAGI (reference sequence). The CDR3 sequence is 16 residues long. V lost 0 bases to trimming and J lost 0 bases, with 8 bases between them.

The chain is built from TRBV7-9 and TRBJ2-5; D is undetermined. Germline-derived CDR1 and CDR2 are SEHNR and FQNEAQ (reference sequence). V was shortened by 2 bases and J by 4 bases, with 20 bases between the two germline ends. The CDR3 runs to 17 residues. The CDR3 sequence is CASSLPRIGRAPETQYF. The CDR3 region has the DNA TGTGCCAGCAGCTTACCTCGAATAGGCCGGGCTCCAGAGACCCAGTACTTC.

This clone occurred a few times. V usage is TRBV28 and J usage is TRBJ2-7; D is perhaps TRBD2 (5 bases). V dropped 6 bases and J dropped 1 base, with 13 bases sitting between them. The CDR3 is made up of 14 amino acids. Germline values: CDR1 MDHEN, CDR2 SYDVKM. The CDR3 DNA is TGTGCCAGCAGGGCGAGGGAAGAATCCTACGAGCAGTACTTC. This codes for CASRAREESYEQYF.

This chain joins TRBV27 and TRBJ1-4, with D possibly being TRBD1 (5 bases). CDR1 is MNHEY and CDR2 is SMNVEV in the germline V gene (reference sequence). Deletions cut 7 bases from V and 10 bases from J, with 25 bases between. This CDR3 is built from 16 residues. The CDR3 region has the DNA TGTGCCAGCACTTCTACCCCGGGGACTAATCTCGGAAAACTGTTTTTT. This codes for CASTSTPGTNLGKLFF.

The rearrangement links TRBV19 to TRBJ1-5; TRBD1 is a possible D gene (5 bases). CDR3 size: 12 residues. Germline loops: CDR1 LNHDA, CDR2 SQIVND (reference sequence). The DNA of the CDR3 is TGTGCAGTGGGGCAGGGACATCAGCCCCAGCATTTT. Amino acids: CAVGQGHQPQHF.

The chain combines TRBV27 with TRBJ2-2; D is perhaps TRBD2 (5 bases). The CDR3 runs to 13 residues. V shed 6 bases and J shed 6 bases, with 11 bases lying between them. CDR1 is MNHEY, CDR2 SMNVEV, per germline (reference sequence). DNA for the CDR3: TGTGCCAGCAGCCTCCTAGCCCCCGGGGAGCTGTTTTTT. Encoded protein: CASSLLAPGELFF.

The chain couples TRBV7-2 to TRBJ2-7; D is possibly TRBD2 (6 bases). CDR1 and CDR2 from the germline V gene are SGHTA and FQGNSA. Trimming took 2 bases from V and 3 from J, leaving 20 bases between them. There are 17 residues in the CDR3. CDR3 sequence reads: CASSLSAPGERFYEQYF. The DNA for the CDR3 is TGTGCCAGCAGCTTATCAGCCCCGGGGGAACGTTTCTACGAGCAGTACTTC.

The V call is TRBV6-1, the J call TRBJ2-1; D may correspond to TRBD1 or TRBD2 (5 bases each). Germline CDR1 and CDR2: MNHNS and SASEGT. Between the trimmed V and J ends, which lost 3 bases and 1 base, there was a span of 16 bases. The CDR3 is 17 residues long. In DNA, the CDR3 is TGTGCCAGCAGTGATCAGGGTTTGAGGGTATCCTACAATGAGCAGTTCTTC. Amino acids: CASSDQGLRVSYNEQFF.

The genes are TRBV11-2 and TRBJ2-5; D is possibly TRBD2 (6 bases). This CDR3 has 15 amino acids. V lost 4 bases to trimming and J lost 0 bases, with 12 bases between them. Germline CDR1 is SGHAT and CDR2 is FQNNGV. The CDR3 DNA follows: TGTGCCAGCAGCTCTACAGGCGGGGACCAAGAGACCCAGTACTTC. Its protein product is CASSSTGGDQETQYF.

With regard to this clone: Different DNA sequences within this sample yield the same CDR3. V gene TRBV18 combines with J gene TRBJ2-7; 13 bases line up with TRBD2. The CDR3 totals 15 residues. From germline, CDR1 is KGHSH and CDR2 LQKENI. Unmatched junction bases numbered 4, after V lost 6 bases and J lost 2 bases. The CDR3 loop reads CASSPGLAGTYEQYF. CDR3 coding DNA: TGTGCCAGCTCTCCGGGACTAGCGGGAACCTACGAGCAGTACTTC.

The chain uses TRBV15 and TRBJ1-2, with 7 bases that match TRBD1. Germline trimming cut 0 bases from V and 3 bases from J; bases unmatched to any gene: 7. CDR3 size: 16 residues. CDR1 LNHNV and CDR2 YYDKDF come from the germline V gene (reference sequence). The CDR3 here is CATSRDGGQHYYGYTF. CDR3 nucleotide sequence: TGTGCCACCAGCAGAGATGGGGGACAGCATTACTATGGCTACACCTTC. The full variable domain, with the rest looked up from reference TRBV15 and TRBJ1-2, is DAMVIQNPRYQVTQFGKPVTLSCSQTLNHNVMYWYQQKSSQAPKLLFHYYDKDFNNEADTPDNFQSRRPNTSFCFLDIRSPGLGDTAMYLCATSRDGGQHYYGYTFGSGTRLTVV.

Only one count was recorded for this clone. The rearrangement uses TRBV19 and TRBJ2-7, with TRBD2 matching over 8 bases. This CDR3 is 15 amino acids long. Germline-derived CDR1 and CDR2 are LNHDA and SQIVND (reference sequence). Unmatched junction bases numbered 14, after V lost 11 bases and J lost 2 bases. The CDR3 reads CASRPISGTAYEQYF. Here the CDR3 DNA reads TGTGCCTCCAGACCGATTAGCGGGACGGCCTACGAGCAGTACTTC.

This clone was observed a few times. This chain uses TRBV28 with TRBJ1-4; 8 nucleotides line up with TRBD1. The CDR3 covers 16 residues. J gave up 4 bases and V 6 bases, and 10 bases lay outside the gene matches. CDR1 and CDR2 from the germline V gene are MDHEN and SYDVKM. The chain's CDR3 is CASRGDRGGGNEKLFF. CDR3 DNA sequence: TGTGCCAGCAGAGGAGACAGGGGAGGGGGTAATGAAAAACTGTTTTTT.

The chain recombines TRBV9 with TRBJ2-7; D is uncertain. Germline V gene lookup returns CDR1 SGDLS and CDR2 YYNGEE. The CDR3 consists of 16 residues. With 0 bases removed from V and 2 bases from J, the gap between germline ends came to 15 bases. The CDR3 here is CASSVVGQARPYEQYF. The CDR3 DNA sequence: TGTGCCAGCAGCGTAGTCGGGCAGGCGAGACCCTACGAGCAGTACTTC.

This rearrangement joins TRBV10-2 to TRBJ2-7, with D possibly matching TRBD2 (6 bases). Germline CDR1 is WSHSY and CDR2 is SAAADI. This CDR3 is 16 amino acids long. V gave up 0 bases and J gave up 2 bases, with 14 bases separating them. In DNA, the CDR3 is TGCGCCAGCAGTGAGTCCCTAAGCGGGTCCCCCTACGAGCAGTACTTC. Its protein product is CASSESLSGSPYEQYF.

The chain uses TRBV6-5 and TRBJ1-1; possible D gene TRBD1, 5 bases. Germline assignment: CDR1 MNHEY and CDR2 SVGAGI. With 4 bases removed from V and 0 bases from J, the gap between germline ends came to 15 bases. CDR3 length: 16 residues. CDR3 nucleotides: TGTGCCAGCAGTTCCCGACAGTTCTCCATGAACACTGAAGCTTTCTTT. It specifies CASSSRQFSMNTEAFF.

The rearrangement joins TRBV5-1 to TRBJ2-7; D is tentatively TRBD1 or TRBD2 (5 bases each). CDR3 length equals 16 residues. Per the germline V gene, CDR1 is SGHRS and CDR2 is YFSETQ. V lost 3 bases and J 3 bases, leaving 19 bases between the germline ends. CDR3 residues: CASSSTSGRSLYEQYF. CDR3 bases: TGCGCCAGCAGCTCGACCTCGGGGCGGAGCCTCTACGAGCAGTACTTC. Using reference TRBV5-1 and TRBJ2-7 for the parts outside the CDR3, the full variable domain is KAGVTQTPRYLIKTRGQQVTLSCSPISGHRSVSWYQQTPGQGLQFLFEYFSETQRNKGNFPGRFSGRQFSNSRSEMNVSTLELGDSALYLCASSSTSGRSLYEQYFGPGTRLTVT.

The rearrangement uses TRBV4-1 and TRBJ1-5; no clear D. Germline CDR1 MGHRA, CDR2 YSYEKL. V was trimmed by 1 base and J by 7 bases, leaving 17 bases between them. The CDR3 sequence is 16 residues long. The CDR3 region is CASSQGRGSGAQPQHF. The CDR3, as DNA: TGCGCCAGCAGCCAAGGAAGAGGGTCAGGCGCCCAGCCCCAGCATTTT.

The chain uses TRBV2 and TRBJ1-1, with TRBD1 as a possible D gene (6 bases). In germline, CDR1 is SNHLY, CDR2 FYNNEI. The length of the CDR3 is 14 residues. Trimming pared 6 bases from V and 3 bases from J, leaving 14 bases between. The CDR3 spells CASSPRGLDTEAFF. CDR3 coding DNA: TGTGCCAGCAGCCCCCGGGGGCTTGACACTGAAGCTTTCTTT.

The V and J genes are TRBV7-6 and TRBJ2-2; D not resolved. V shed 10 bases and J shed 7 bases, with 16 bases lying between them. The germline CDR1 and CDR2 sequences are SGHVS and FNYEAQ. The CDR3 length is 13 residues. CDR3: CATHLGSGGELFF. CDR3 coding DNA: TGTGCCACCCACCTTGGATCGGGCGGGGAGCTGTTTTTT.

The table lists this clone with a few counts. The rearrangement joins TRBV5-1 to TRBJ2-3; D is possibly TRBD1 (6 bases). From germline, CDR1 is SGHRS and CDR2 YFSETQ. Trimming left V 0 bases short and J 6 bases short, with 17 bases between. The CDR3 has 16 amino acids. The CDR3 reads CASSLEGMTGPDTQYF. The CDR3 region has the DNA TGCGCCAGCAGCTTGGAGGGGATGACAGGCCCGGATACGCAGTATTTT.

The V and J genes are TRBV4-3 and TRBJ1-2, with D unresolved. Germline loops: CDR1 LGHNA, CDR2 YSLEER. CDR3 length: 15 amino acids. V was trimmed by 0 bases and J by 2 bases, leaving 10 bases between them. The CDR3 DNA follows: TGCGCCAGCAGCCAAGATGCGGGCGGCAACTATGGCTACACCTTC. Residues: CASSQDAGGNYGYTF.

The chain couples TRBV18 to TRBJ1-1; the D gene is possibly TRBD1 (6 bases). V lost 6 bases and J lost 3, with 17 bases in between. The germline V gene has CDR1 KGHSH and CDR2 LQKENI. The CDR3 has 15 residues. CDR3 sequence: CASSPTGGGDTEAFF. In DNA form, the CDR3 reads TGTGCCAGCTCCCCTACGGGGGGCGGTGACACTGAAGCTTTCTTT.

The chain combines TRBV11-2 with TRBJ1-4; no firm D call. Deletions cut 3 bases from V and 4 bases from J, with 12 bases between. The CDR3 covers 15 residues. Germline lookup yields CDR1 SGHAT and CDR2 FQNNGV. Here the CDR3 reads CASSFSGLVNEKLFF. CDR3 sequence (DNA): TGTGCCAGCAGCTTTTCAGGTCTGGTTAATGAAAAACTGTTTTTT. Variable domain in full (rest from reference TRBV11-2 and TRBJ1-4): EAGVAQSPRYKIIEKRQSVAFWCNPISGHATLYWYQQILGQGPKLLIQFQNNGVVDDSQLPKDRFSAERLKGVDSTLKIQPAKLEDSAVYLCASSFSGLVNEKLFFGSGTQLSVL.

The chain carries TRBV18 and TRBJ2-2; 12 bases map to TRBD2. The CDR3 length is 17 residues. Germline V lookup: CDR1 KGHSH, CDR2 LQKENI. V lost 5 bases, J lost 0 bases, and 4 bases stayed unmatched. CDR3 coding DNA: TGTGCCAGCTCATCCCGACTAGCGGGAGCGAACACCGGGGAGCTGTTTTTT. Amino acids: CASSSRLAGANTGELFF.

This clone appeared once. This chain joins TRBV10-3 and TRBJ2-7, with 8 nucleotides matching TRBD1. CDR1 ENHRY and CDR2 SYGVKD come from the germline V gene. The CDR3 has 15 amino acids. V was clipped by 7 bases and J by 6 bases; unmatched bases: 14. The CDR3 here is CAINPNDRGSGEQYF. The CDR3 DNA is TGTGCCATCAATCCAAACGACAGGGGATCGGGCGAGCAGTACTTC.

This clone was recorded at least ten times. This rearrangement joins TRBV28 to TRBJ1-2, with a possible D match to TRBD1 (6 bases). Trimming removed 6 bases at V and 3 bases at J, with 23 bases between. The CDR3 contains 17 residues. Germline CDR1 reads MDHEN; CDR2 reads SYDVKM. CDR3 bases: TGTGCCAGCAGACCTACAGGGTACCGGGCGATGGACTATGGCTACACCTTC. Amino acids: CASRPTGYRAMDYGYTF.

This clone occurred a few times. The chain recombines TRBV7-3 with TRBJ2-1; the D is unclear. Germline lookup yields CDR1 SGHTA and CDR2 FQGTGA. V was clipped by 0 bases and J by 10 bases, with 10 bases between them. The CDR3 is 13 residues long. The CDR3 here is CASSLTGSREQFF. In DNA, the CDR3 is TGTGCCAGCAGCTTAACGGGGTCCCGGGAGCAGTTCTTC.